These T cell receptor beta chains were read from a single sample in a study of T cells in Graves' hyperthyroidism and ophthalmopathy. TCRdb independently ran MiXCR on the multiplex PCR reads; one entry per CDR3 protein. The table lists over 700,000 distinct CDR3 sequences, roughly 32% of them singletons. Sequenced sample: blood. The source of these receptors is a woman aged 35 to 49 with Graves' hyperthyroidism. Each CDR3 is given with its conserved first and last residue. A D gene is named only where the DNA matches it firmly. Some rows have no size entry. The others give once, few or many, or a class for an expanded clone.

-,few,TRBV7-9,TRBJ2-2,CASSDKNTGELFF,TGTGCCAGCAGCGATAAGAACACCGGGGAGCTGTTTTTT
-,-,TRBV19,TRBJ1-3,CASTTTGGNTIYF,TGTGCCAGTACCACGACGGGGGGAAACACCATATATTTT
-,many,TRBV7-2,TRBJ1-2,CASSLGGEGSRDGYTF,TGTGCCAGCAGCTTAGGTGGCGAGGGTTCGAGGGACGGCTACACCTTC
-,many,TRBV7-2,TRBJ2-7,CASSHRTAYEQYF,TGTGCCAGCAGCCACCGGACGGCCTACGAGCAGTACTTC
TRBD1,-,TRBV4-3,TRBJ2-7,CASSQAGTGVLEQYF,TGCGCCAGCAGCCAAGCCGGGACAGGGGTCCTCGAGCAGTACTTC
-,once,TRBV16,TRBJ2-3,CASSRTATDTQYF,TGTGCCAGCAGCCGTACAGCCACAGATACGCAGTATTTT
TRBD1,many,TRBV10-3,TRBJ1-2,CAITVDIPGTGVSSSGYTF,TGTGCCATCACAGTAGACATCCCCGGGACAGGGGTCTCTTCCTCTGGCTACACCTTC
-,many,TRBV6-6,TRBJ2-2,CASSSLGNTGELFF,TGTGCCAGCAGTTCACTGGGTAACACCGGGGAGCTGTTTTTT
TRBD1,few,TRBV19,TRBJ1-1,CASSHQDRANPEAFF,TGTGCCAGTAGTCATCAGGACAGGGCAAATCCTGAAGCTTTCTTT
-,many,TRBV15,TRBJ1-2,CATSRDKLANPGYTF,TGTGCCACCAGCAGAGATAAGCTCGCAAACCCAGGCTACACCTTC
-,once,TRBV4-2,TRBJ1-5,CASSQGGANSNQPQHF,TGTGCCAGCAGCCAAGGCGGGGCCAATAGCAATCAGCCCCAGCATTTT
TRBD2,few,TRBV5-1,TRBJ2-2,CASSQGPSGRAEGELFF,TGCGCCAGCAGTCAAGGGCCTAGCGGGAGGGCCGAAGGGGAGCTGTTTTTT
-,many,TRBV7-2,TRBJ2-7,CASSTLRRRGRQYF,TGTGCCAGCAGCACACTTCGAAGGCGGGGTCGTCAGTACTTC
-,-,TRBV5-1,TRBJ1-4,CASGDALGNEKLFF,TGCGCCAGCGGAGACGCGCTCGGGAATGAAAAACTGTTTTTT
TRBD1,-,TRBV19,TRBJ2-3,CASSGQGATDTQYF,TGTGCCAGTAGTGGACAGGGGGCGACAGATACGCAGTATTTT
TRBD1,-,TRBV4-1,TRBJ2-2,CASSQLVLDRGNTGELFF,TGCGCCAGCAGCCAATTGGTTTTGGACAGGGGTAACACCGGGGAGCTGTTTTTT
TRBD1,few,TRBV5-1,TRBJ2-2,CASTPGTGNTGELFF,TGCGCCAGCACCCCTGGGACAGGGAACACCGGGGAGCTGTTTTTT
-,many,TRBV7-2,TRBJ1-3,CASSGGGPFSGNTIYF,TGTGCCAGCAGTGGGGGGGGCCCATTCTCTGGAAACACCATATATTTT
-,many,TRBV7-9,TRBJ1-1,CASSWQTWGTEAFF,TGTGCCAGCAGCTGGCAAACGTGGGGCACTGAAGCTTTCTTT
-,once,TRBV20-1,TRBJ1-1,CSASGMNTEAFF,TGCAGTGCTTCGGGGATGAACACTGAAGCTTTCTTT
TRBD2,few,TRBV5-1,TRBJ2-5,CASSPRSGRSGYQETQYF,TGCGCCAGCAGCCCCCGTAGCGGGAGGTCAGGATACCAAGAGACCCAGTACTTC
-,-,TRBV12-3/TRBV12-4,TRBJ2-7,CASSLTAGGEQYF,TGTGCCAGCAGTTTAACGGCCGGGGGCGAGCAGTACTTC
-,-,TRBV29-1,TRBJ2-2,CSIRKGTGELFF,TGCAGCATTCGAAAGGGCACCGGGGAGCTGTTTTTT
-,-,TRBV19,TRBJ1-1,CASSIVWETSNTEAFF,TGTGCCAGTAGCATAGTTTGGGAGACTTCGAACACTGAAGCTTTCTTT
-,-,TRBV19,TRBJ1-2,CASSNELGYTF,TGTGCCAGTAGTAACGAACTTGGCTACACCTTC
TRBD1,few,TRBV5-1,TRBJ2-2,CASSPDRGGTGELFF,TGCGCCAGCAGCCCAGACAGGGGGGGCACCGGGGAGCTGTTTTTT
-,-,TRBV6-5,TRBJ1-5,CASRASYSNQPQHF,TGTGCCAGCAGGGCATCATATAGCAATCAGCCCCAGCATTTT
-,-,TRBV20-1,TRBJ2-7,CSASNRGEQYF,TGCAGTGCTAGTAATAGGGGCGAGCAGTACTTC
-,few,TRBV28,TRBJ2-7,CASSFYFDLRYEQYF,TGTGCCAGCAGTTTTTACTTCGACCTACGCTACGAGCAGTACTTC
TRBD1,many,TRBV20-1,TRBJ2-7,CSARGTDTYEQYF,TGCAGTGCTAGGGGGACAGACACCTACGAGCAGTACTTC